This entry concerns a single TCR beta chain. The sample is drawn from a study of control samples from healthy donors and cancer patients. The assay was immunoSEQ multiplex PCR, and TCRdb's table has in-frame clones only and misses some. The sample contains 30,000 to 35,000 clones, around 86% of which appear only once. Germline CDR1 and CDR2: SGHTA and FQGNSA. Trimming left V 3 bases short and J 2 bases short, with 7 bases between. The CDR3 is made up of 13 amino acids. The source of this sequence is a woman in her thirties or forties with lung cancer. This chain connects TRBV7-2 to TRBJ1-1; unclear D gene. Sequenced material: PBMCs. The CDR3 nucleotides are TGTGCCAGCAGCTTTGAGATTAACACTGAAGCTTTCTTT. Protein product: CASSFEINTEAFF.